This entry lists 12 T cell receptor beta chains sequenced from one sample in a study of shared clonotypes between healthy human individuals. Sequenced by immunoSEQ multiplex PCR; TCRdb stores in-frame clones only, minus some. The sample records roughly 640,000 clones, almost 97% being singletons. The sample taken for sequencing was naive CD4+ T cells sorted from blood. This sample's subset: CD45RA+ positively selected. The receptors were gathered from a woman aged 25-40 years in good health.

CDR3 region: CARGGKGRRREGHEQYF. The CDR3 DNA reads TGTGCCAGAGGGGGGAAAGGTCGAAGGCGGGAGGGTCACGAGCAGTACTTC. V gene TRBV27 combines with J gene TRBJ2-7, with 9 bases that match TRBD2. V lost 9 bases and J lost 5; bases outside the gene matches: 20. The CDR3 has 17 amino acids. Germline V gives CDR1 MNHEY, CDR2 SMNVEV (reference sequence).

The chain uses TRBV9 and TRBJ1-1; D uncertain. CDR1 is SGDLS, CDR2 YYNGEE, per germline. The V end lost 3 bases, the J end lost 3 bases, and 18 bases lay between the germline ends. The CDR3 has 16 residues. The CDR3 sequence: CASSADRREGYTEAFF. The CDR3 region has the DNA TGTGCCAGCAGCGCCGACCGGAGGGAAGGCTACACTGAAGCTTTCTTT.

The J gene is TRBJ2-5, the V gene TRBV5-1, with 7 bases fitting TRBD2. J was trimmed by 2 bases and V by 4 bases; bases with no gene match: 8. This CDR3 has 15 residues. Germline CDR1 SGHRS, CDR2 YFSETQ. CDR3 region: CASSNVLAHQETQYF. The CDR3 nucleotides are TGCGCCAGCAGCAACGTACTAGCGCATCAAGAGACCCAGTACTTC.

This chain links TRBV19 with TRBJ2-5; D is ambiguous. CDR1 is LNHDA, CDR2 SQIVND, per germline (reference sequence). The CDR3 runs to 12 residues. V lost 3 bases and J 2 bases, leaving 4 bases between the germline ends. CDR3 residues: CASSMGQETQYF. The DNA for the CDR3 is TGTGCCAGTAGTATGGGGCAAGAGACCCAGTACTTC.

For this clone: One end of the junction varies from germline; a read error may be responsible. Other DNA sequences in this sample translate to the same CDR3. This sequence joins TRBV7-2 and TRBJ2-3; 12 positions match TRBD2. Germline V gene sequence: CDR1 SGHTA, CDR2 FQGNSA. The CDR3 runs to 15 residues. The CDR3 nucleotides read TGTGCCAGCAGCCTAGCGGGAGGGCCAACAGATACGCAGTATTTT. Protein sequence: CASSLAGGPTDTQYF.

J is TRBJ2-1 and V is TRBV27; D may be TRBD2 (5 bases). CDR3 length equals 11 residues. Trimming removed 4 bases from V and 12 bases from J, with 10 bases in between. Germline CDR1 reads MNHEY; CDR2 reads SMNVEV (reference sequence). The CDR3 here is CASSSWAGQFF. In DNA form, the CDR3 reads TGTGCCAGCAGTTCATGGGCGGGGCAGTTCTTC.

The chain joins TRBV5-1 to TRBJ1-3, with a possible D match to TRBD1 (6 bases). With 4 bases removed from V and 2 bases from J, the gap between germline ends came to 10 bases. CDR1 is SGHRS and CDR2 is YFSETQ in the germline V gene. The CDR3 runs to 14 residues. The CDR3 nucleotides are TGCGCCAGCAGCCCGGACAGAGCTGGAAACACCATATATTTT. Amino acids: CASSPDRAGNTIYF. The full variable domain, completed using reference TRBV5-1 and TRBJ1-3, is KAGVTQTPRYLIKTRGQQVTLSCSPISGHRSVSWYQQTPGQGLQFLFEYFSETQRNKGNFPGRFSGRQFSNSRSEMNVSTLELGDSALYLCASSPDRAGNTIYFGEGSWLTVV.

J is TRBJ2-2 and V is TRBV19; D perhaps matches TRBD1 (8 bases). The CDR3 length is 14 residues. The V and J ends lost 3 bases and 6 bases respectively, with 11 bases between them. CDR1 is LNHDA and CDR2 is SQIVND in the germline V gene (reference sequence). Here the CDR3 DNA reads TGTGCCAGTAGTATCACAGGGGGGGCCGGGGAGCTGTTTTTT. Translated, it gives CASSITGGAGELFF.

This sequence joins TRBV19 and TRBJ1-2; D gene unclear. Trimming took off 5 bases at V and 0 bases at J, with 7 bases between the two ends. Germline V CDR1 and CDR2: LNHDA, SQIVND (reference sequence). The CDR3 length is 13 residues. The CDR3 here is CASSVAANYGYTF. CDR3 DNA: TGTGCCAGTAGTGTAGCCGCTAACTATGGCTACACCTTC.

V is TRBV7-6 and J is TRBJ2-1; 7 nucleotides agree with TRBD2. CDR3 length: 17 amino acids. V trimming: 1 base; J trimming: 2 bases; junction bases outside the gene matches: 8. The germline gives CDR1 SGHVS, CDR2 FNYEAQ. DNA for the CDR3: TGTGCCAGCAGCTTAGGTAATTCAGCGGGGCCCTACAATGAGCAGTTCTTC. Its translation is CASSLGNSAGPYNEQFF.

This clone occurred once. The rearrangement links TRBV27 to TRBJ1-3, with unresolved D. The germline V and J ends were trimmed by 0 bases and 3 bases, with 3 bases remaining between them. CDR3 length: 13 amino acids. Germline CDR1 and CDR2: MNHEY and SMNVEV (reference sequence). CDR3 nucleotide sequence: TGTGCCAGCAGTTTATCCGGTGGAAACACCATATATTTT. Amino acids: CASSLSGGNTIYF.

The rearrangement links TRBV5-6 to TRBJ2-7, with D perhaps matching TRBD1 (5 bases). CDR1 and CDR2 (germline): SGHDT, YYEEEE. The CDR3 loop spans 14 amino acids. V lost 2 bases and J lost 5, with 14 bases in between. For the CDR3, the DNA is TGTGCCAGCAGCTTATCTTGGGGCCGGGACGAGCAGTACTTC. This gives the protein CASSLSWGRDEQYF.